This T cell receptor (beta chain) stems from a study of T cell repertoires in cytomegalovirus infection. The overall study: Well-studied HLA-B-restricted epitopes and recently identified HLA-C-restricted epitopes of CMV were both used in the study. Public TCR beta signature analysis indicated the presence of both CMV infection and matching HLA type. Study-level results: Summed public TCR beta family frequency identified CMV carriers bearing the relevant HLA. What dominated the ex vivo response were HLA-C-restricted CMV-specific TCR beta clonotypes.

The CDR3 spans 15 residues. V gave up 4 bases and J gave up 6 bases, with 18 bases separating them. The germline CDR1 and CDR2 sequences are PRHDT and FYEKMQ (reference sequence). TCRdb reprocessed the reads with MiXCR, giving one entry per CDR3 protein. Counted here are 230,000 or so distinct CDR3 sequences, around 40% occurring once; the ten biggest clones make up 59%. Remarks on this clonotype: Antigen unknown.

V and J are TRBV13 and TRBJ1-1; possible D gene TRBD1, 5 bases. The sequence was collected from a human donor in good health (CMV status not recorded). Some clones in this sample may be carry-over from other donors' samples. The specimen comprised CD8+ T cells from cultured PBMCs, sampled from culture after CMV antigen stimulation. Here the CDR3 reads CASSSQEGSSPEAFF. For the CDR3, the DNA is TGTGCCAGCAGCTCGCAAGAGGGGTCGTCGCCTGAAGCTTTCTTT.